Listed below are T cell receptor beta chains from one sample, sequenced in a study of prognosis after radiotherapy for stage I lung cancer. One entry per CDR3 protein results from TCRdb running MiXCR on the multiplex PCR reads. The repertoire holds 20,000 or so distinct CDR3 sequences, with about a quarter as singletons. Sequenced material: PBMCs, taken before or after stereotactic body radiation therapy (not recorded which). The receptors here all came from a donor over 45 with non-small cell lung cancer. Each CDR3 is given with its conserved first and last residue. The order of the fields is J gene, D gene, clone size, V gene, CDR3 protein, CDR3 DNA. A D gene is named only where the DNA matches it firmly. Clone size is given for some rows only: seen once, a few or many times, or a class if the clone is expanded.

j_gene: TRBJ2-1; d_gene: TRBD2; abundance: many; v_gene: TRBV10-3; CDR3aa: CAISESKLAARNEQFF; CDR3nt: TGTGCCATCAGTGAGTCGAAACTAGCGGCCCGGAATGAGCAGTTCTTC
j_gene: TRBJ2-3; d_gene: .; abundance: many; v_gene: TRBV12-3/TRBV12-4; CDR3aa: CASSLSTVTDTQYF; CDR3nt: TGTGCCAGCAGTTTGAGCACAGTAACAGATACGCAGTATTTT
j_gene: TRBJ2-3; d_gene: TRBD2; abundance: many; v_gene: TRBV6-5; CDR3aa: CASSYSLGTSGTDTQYF; CDR3nt: TGTGCCAGCAGTTACTCCCTAGGGACTAGCGGTACAGATACGCAGTATTTT
j_gene: TRBJ1-2; d_gene: .; abundance: many; v_gene: TRBV30; CDR3aa: CAWSARVGGYTF; CDR3nt: TGTGCCTGGAGTGCCAGGGTCGGTGGCTACACCTTC
j_gene: TRBJ2-7; d_gene: .; abundance: many; v_gene: TRBV7-8; CDR3aa: CASRAGQSSYEQYF; CDR3nt: TGTGCCAGCAGGGCCGGACAGTCCTCCTACGAGCAGTACTTC
j_gene: TRBJ1-2; d_gene: .; abundance: many; v_gene: TRBV14; CDR3aa: CASSQLGALGYTF; CDR3nt: TGTGCCAGCAGTCAGCTTGGTGCTCTGGGCTACACCTTC
j_gene: TRBJ1-2; d_gene: .; abundance: .; v_gene: TRBV3-2; CDR3aa: CANSQDLAGTYGYTF; CDR3nt: TGTGCCAACAGCCAAGATTTGGCAGGTACCTATGGCTACACCTTC
j_gene: TRBJ2-1; d_gene: .; abundance: once; v_gene: TRBV6-4; CDR3aa: CASSATLEDYNEQFF; CDR3nt: TGTGCCAGCAGCGCCACGTTAGAGGACTACAATGAGCAATTCTTC
j_gene: TRBJ2-7; d_gene: TRBD2; abundance: many; v_gene: TRBV6-2/TRBV6-3; CDR3aa: CASSVGGTSFYEQYF; CDR3nt: TGTGCCAGCAGTGTGGGGGGGACTAGCTTCTACGAGCAGTACTTC
j_gene: TRBJ1-5; d_gene: .; abundance: many; v_gene: TRBV6-1; CDR3aa: CASTTGNQPQHF; CDR3nt: TGTGCCAGCACGACAGGCAATCAGCCCCAGCATTTT
j_gene: TRBJ1-2; d_gene: TRBD1; abundance: medium-sized; v_gene: TRBV6-9; CDR3aa: CASSHQGGGEGYTF; CDR3nt: TGTGCCAGCAGCCATCAGGGAGGGGGCGAGGGCTACACCTTC
j_gene: TRBJ2-2; d_gene: .; abundance: many; v_gene: TRBV24-1; CDR3aa: CATSDLPGRTNTGELFF; CDR3nt: TGTGCCACCAGTGATTTGCCGGGACGGACGAACACCGGGGAGCTGTTTTTT
j_gene: TRBJ2-7; d_gene: .; abundance: many; v_gene: TRBV27; CDR3aa: CASSWDIRYEQYF; CDR3nt: TGTGCCAGCAGTTGGGACATTCGTTACGAGCAGTACTTC
j_gene: TRBJ2-2; d_gene: TRBD1; abundance: many; v_gene: TRBV18; CDR3aa: CASSPDRGNTGELFF; CDR3nt: TGTGCCAGCTCACCCGACAGGGGGAACACCGGGGAGCTGTTTTTT
j_gene: TRBJ2-1; d_gene: .; abundance: many; v_gene: TRBV7-9; CDR3aa: CASRLTETSYNEQFF; CDR3nt: TGTGCCAGCAGGCTTACAGAAACCTCCTACAATGAGCAGTTCTTC
j_gene: TRBJ1-1; d_gene: .; abundance: many; v_gene: TRBV6-4; CDR3aa: CASSLTGNTEAFF; CDR3nt: TGTGCCAGCAGTCTAACAGGGAACACTGAAGCTTTCTTT
j_gene: TRBJ2-7; d_gene: TRBD2; abundance: many; v_gene: TRBV20-1; CDR3aa: CSARERGLLGEQYF; CDR3nt: TGCAGTGCTAGAGAACGGGGACTATTGGGCGAGCAGTACTTC
j_gene: TRBJ2-5; d_gene: .; abundance: many; v_gene: TRBV10-3; CDR3aa: CAISEGRNQETQYF; CDR3nt: TGTGCCATCAGTGAGGGACGGAACCAAGAGACCCAGTACTTC
j_gene: TRBJ2-5; d_gene: .; abundance: .; v_gene: TRBV15; CDR3aa: CATSKHLDRQGAETQYF; CDR3nt: TGTGCCACCAGCAAACACCTCGACAGGCAGGGAGCAGAGACCCAGTACTTC
j_gene: TRBJ1-1; d_gene: .; abundance: many; v_gene: TRBV15; CDR3aa: CATSNTGLTEAFF; CDR3nt: TGTGCCACCAGCAATACAGGGTTGACTGAAGCTTTCTTT
j_gene: TRBJ2-1; d_gene: TRBD2; abundance: many; v_gene: TRBV20-1; CDR3aa: CSALTLAGVNEQFF; CDR3nt: TGCAGTGCTCTGACTCTAGCGGGAGTGAATGAGCAGTTCTTC
j_gene: TRBJ2-1; d_gene: TRBD2; abundance: medium-sized; v_gene: TRBV20-1; CDR3aa: CSVGGSSGSNEQFF; CDR3nt: TGCAGTGTCGGGGGTTCTAGCGGGAGCAATGAGCAGTTCTTC
j_gene: TRBJ1-1; d_gene: .; abundance: once; v_gene: TRBV5-1; CDR3aa: CASSLLDINTEAFF; CDR3nt: TGCGCCAGCAGCCTCCTAGACATTAACACTGAAGCTTTCTTT
j_gene: TRBJ2-3; d_gene: TRBD2; abundance: many; v_gene: TRBV14; CDR3aa: CASSQAGLGNDF; CDR3nt: TGTGCCAGCAGCCAAGCCGGACTAGGAAACGATTTT
j_gene: TRBJ1-2; d_gene: .; abundance: .; v_gene: TRBV7-9; CDR3aa: CASSQTGPNGYTF; CDR3nt: TGTGCCAGCAGTCAGACAGGTCCGAATGGCTACACCTTC
j_gene: TRBJ2-4; d_gene: .; abundance: many; v_gene: TRBV6-9; CDR3aa: CASSYPWVGIPFAKNIQYF; CDR3nt: TGTGCCAGCAGTTACCCATGGGTAGGGATACCTTTTGCCAAAAACATTCAGTACTTC
j_gene: TRBJ2-3; d_gene: TRBD1; abundance: many; v_gene: TRBV6-1; CDR3aa: CASRNTGAGTDTQYF; CDR3nt: TGTGCCAGCAGAAATACAGGGGCTGGCACAGATACGCAGTATTTT
j_gene: TRBJ2-1; d_gene: .; abundance: medium-sized; v_gene: TRBV11-3; CDR3aa: CASSFGPGGTNEQFF; CDR3nt: .
j_gene: TRBJ2-7; d_gene: .; abundance: many; v_gene: TRBV6-1; CDR3aa: CASSPRLVGYEQYF; CDR3nt: TGTGCCAGCAGTCCCCGTTTGGTGGGGTACGAGCAGTACTTC
j_gene: TRBJ1-2; d_gene: .; abundance: many; v_gene: TRBV19; CDR3aa: CASSIGGSGGGYTF; CDR3nt: TGTGCCAGTAGTATAGGGGGGAGTGGAGGAGGCTACACCTTC
j_gene: TRBJ1-2; d_gene: .; abundance: many; v_gene: TRBV2; CDR3aa: CASSPGFRGGYTF; CDR3nt: TGTGCCAGCAGTCCTGGGTTTAGGGGCGGCTACACCTTC
j_gene: TRBJ2-5; d_gene: .; abundance: many; v_gene: TRBV7-2; CDR3aa: CASSGGPGETQYF; CDR3nt: TGTGCCAGCAGCGGGGGGCCGGGGGAGACCCAGTACTTC
j_gene: TRBJ1-1; d_gene: .; abundance: many; v_gene: TRBV30; CDR3aa: CAWTPQLNTEAFF; CDR3nt: TGTGCCTGGACCCCCCAACTGAACACTGAAGCTTTCTTT
j_gene: TRBJ1-2; d_gene: .; abundance: medium-sized; v_gene: TRBV6-1; CDR3aa: CASSEDRVKGYTF; CDR3nt: TGTGCCAGCAGTGAAGACAGGGTTAAAGGCTACACCTTC
j_gene: TRBJ2-2; d_gene: .; abundance: .; v_gene: TRBV5-1; CDR3aa: CASSLYRADKGELFF; CDR3nt: TGCGCCAGCAGCTTGTACCGAGCGGACAAAGGGGAGCTGTTTTTT
j_gene: TRBJ2-1; d_gene: .; abundance: medium-sized; v_gene: TRBV27; CDR3aa: CASGTRSSYNEQFF; CDR3nt: TGTGCCAGCGGAACCAGGAGCTCCTACAATGAGCAGTTCTTC
j_gene: TRBJ2-3; d_gene: TRBD2; abundance: once; v_gene: TRBV25-1; CDR3aa: CARSSRLAGGTDTQYF; CDR3nt: TGTGCCAGAAGCTCCAGACTAGCGGGTGGCACAGATACGCAGTATTTT
j_gene: TRBJ2-7; d_gene: TRBD1; abundance: many; v_gene: TRBV20-1; CDR3aa: CSAGDRGNLYEQYF; CDR3nt: TGCAGTGCTGGAGACAGGGGGAATTTGTACGAGCAGTACTTC
j_gene: TRBJ1-3; d_gene: .; abundance: .; v_gene: TRBV11-2; CDR3aa: CASSRGSSVNTIYF; CDR3nt: TGTGCCAGCAGCCGAGGGAGCTCTGTAAACACCATTTATTTT
j_gene: TRBJ2-1; d_gene: .; abundance: many; v_gene: TRBV20-1; CDR3aa: CSASGLGGFNEQFF; CDR3nt: TGCAGTGCTAGTGGACTGGGAGGTTTCAATGAGCAGTTCTTC
j_gene: TRBJ2-3; d_gene: .; abundance: many; v_gene: TRBV18; CDR3aa: CASSPASYSTDTQYF; CDR3nt: TGTGCCAGCTCACCAGCTAGCTATAGCACAGATACGCAGTATTTT
j_gene: TRBJ2-2; d_gene: TRBD2; abundance: many; v_gene: TRBV12-3/TRBV12-4; CDR3aa: CASRGLAGGPGGELFF; CDR3nt: TGTGCCAGCAGGGGACTAGCGGGAGGGCCTGGCGGGGAGCTGTTTTTT
j_gene: TRBJ2-5; d_gene: .; abundance: many; v_gene: TRBV20-1; CDR3aa: CSAREWSSRETQYF; CDR3nt: TGCAGTGCTAGAGAATGGAGCTCTCGAGAGACCCAGTACTTC
j_gene: TRBJ2-3; d_gene: .; abundance: many; v_gene: TRBV4-2; CDR3aa: CASSQVRGKGGSDTQYF; CDR3nt: TGTGCCAGCAGCCAAGTTCGCGGGAAGGGTGGGTCAGATACGCAGTATTTT
j_gene: TRBJ2-3; d_gene: TRBD1; abundance: many; v_gene: TRBV19; CDR3aa: CASSPQGARDTQYF; CDR3nt: TGTGCCAGTAGCCCCCAGGGGGCGCGAGATACGCAGTATTTT
j_gene: TRBJ2-2; d_gene: .; abundance: many; v_gene: TRBV11-2; CDR3aa: CASRGQLDTGELFF; CDR3nt: TGTGCCAGCAGAGGACAGTTGGACACCGGGGAGCTGTTTTTT
j_gene: TRBJ2-2; d_gene: .; abundance: many; v_gene: TRBV6-2/TRBV6-3; CDR3aa: CASSYPPENTGELFF; CDR3nt: TGTGCCAGCAGTTACCCCCCTGAGAACACCGGGGAGCTGTTTTTT
j_gene: TRBJ2-1; d_gene: .; abundance: .; v_gene: TRBV11-2; CDR3aa: CASSSPAYNEQFF; CDR3nt: TGTGCCAGCAGCTCCCCCGCCTACAATGAGCAGTTCTTC
j_gene: TRBJ1-4; d_gene: .; abundance: many; v_gene: TRBV6-1; CDR3aa: CASRSGTSVFF; CDR3nt: TGTGCCAGCAGGTCCGGGACATCGGTGTTTTTT
j_gene: TRBJ1-2; d_gene: .; abundance: many; v_gene: TRBV28; CDR3aa: CASSLPQGLYGYTF; CDR3nt: TGTGCCAGCAGTTTACCCCAGGGCCTCTATGGCTACACCTTC
j_gene: TRBJ1-1; d_gene: .; abundance: many; v_gene: TRBV20-1; CDR3aa: CSAYRDDMNTEAFF; CDR3nt: TGCAGTGCTTACCGGGACGACATGAACACTGAAGCTTTCTTT
j_gene: TRBJ2-7; d_gene: .; abundance: many; v_gene: TRBV6-1; CDR3aa: CATRLPLLGEQYF; CDR3nt: TGTGCCACGCGACTACCCCTGTTGGGCGAGCAGTACTTC
j_gene: TRBJ2-1; d_gene: .; abundance: medium-sized; v_gene: TRBV3-1; CDR3aa: CASSQESIWYEQFF; CDR3nt: TGTGCCAGCAGCCAAGAGTCGATCTGGTATGAGCAGTTCTTC